This T cell receptor beta chain was recorded in a study of shared clonotypes between healthy human individuals (dated by TCRdb to 2018 to 2021). Regarding the research as a whole: A couple of women and three men aged 18 to 49 years were included in the cohort. For each donor, three plates each were used for CD4 naive and CD4 memory, two plates were used for CD8 naive, and one plate was used for CD8 memory. To estimate repertoire size and how much clonotypes are shared between individuals, the study performed deep sequencing of blood TCR repertoires from 4 to 6 healthy adults. To increase sequencing depth and limit assay-specific biases, different laboratories used diverse techniques to prepare libraries and sequence TCR repertoires. Each donor's leukapheresis produced roughly between about 0.8 and 8.9 billion PBMCs. What the research found in general, with its limitations: The genetic and exposure-history diversity represented was limited by the small number of donors. Sharing across several donors was observed for about 5% of naive CD4, over 3% of naive CD8, around 2.5% of memory CD4, and 0.4% of memory CD8 clonotypes. Compared with non-shared clonotypes, clonotypes shared by all four sorted-subset donors had higher generation probabilities. Naive subsets generally had larger estimated clonotype richness than memory subsets. Pairwise subsampling indicated that sequencing depth was expected to affect the degree of clonotype sharing among donors. Rarefaction of sorted-subset datasets indicated incomplete sequencing despite the large sequencing depth. Sampling was restricted to blood, and TCR repertoires in tissues likely differ from the TCR repertoires found in blood.

CDR1 SEHNR and CDR2 FQNEAQ are derived from the germline V gene (reference sequence). V lost 10 bases and J lost 8 bases; the stretch between them is 20 bases long. CDR3 length: 13 amino acids, cysteine to phenylalanine. The DNA shown is the 39-base CDR3, in frame from base 1. In the case of this clone: Its antigen remains unidentified. There are no base qualities to consult, and no much larger clone falls within one base.

For the CD8 naive samples, CD45RO-negative cells were positively selected for CCR7, yielding a CD45RA+CCR7+ population from which TemRA cells were excluded. The donors were healthy, HIV-negative adults with no recently reported acute infections or vaccinations. All donors were Caucasian adults living in Nashville, Tennessee, USA. After blood collection by leukapheresis, PBMCs were isolated using Ficoll-Histopaque density gradient centrifugation and then cryopreserved in the vapor phase of liquid nitrogen. Analytical flow cytometry was used to check the purity and quantity of every magnetically sorted T cell population. From each sorted fraction, genomic DNA was isolated and quantified by UV absorbance on a Nanodrop 2000c. Using the deep immunoSEQ assay, TCR CDR3 regions were amplified from genomic DNA by multiplex PCR. Extracted genomic DNA from each cell subset was distributed evenly across all wells of several immunoSEQ 96-well plates, and each plate was treated as a replicate. For sorted subsets, around 200 ng genomic DNA, equal to some 30,000 T cell genomes, was loaded into each replicate PCR. The purified libraries were quantified using a Qubit 3.0 fluorometer, sized with a Bioanalyzer 2100, and then quantified again using the KAPA Library Quantification kit. A separate single-read 150-cycle Illumina NextSeq 550 flow cell was used to sequence each immunoSEQ 96-well plate. The authors' analysis ran thus. The immunoSEQ output contained only junctional sequences without quality scores, so filtering could not match that applied to full-length reads. Sequences were annotated with PyIR, a Python wrapper for IgBLAST v1.9, and V/J genes and CDR3 were assigned using IMGT germline references. Reads with weak V/J assignments (E-value above 1e-6), missing CDR3, stop codons, out-of-frame junctions, or ambiguous translated residues were removed. V3J clonotypes were defined by identical inferred V gene, J gene, and CDR3 amino acid sequence. The percentage overlap between two repertoires was calculated by dividing the number of shared unique clonotypes by the size of the smaller repertoire. Three approaches were used to assess repertoire richness: RTK rarefaction, the Chao1 estimator, and Recon v2.1 estimates of unobserved clonotypes. For all TCRbeta clonotypes obtained by the gDNA method from several donors, generation probabilities were computed with OLGA. TCRdb's version of the immuneACCESS table is confined to in-frame rearrangements and falls short of the full clone set. An unresolved V gene accounts for under half of the shortfall where checked; the remainder is of unknown origin. That table gives V, J and clone size, and the DNA gave D and trimming. This sample is represented by about 2 million clones; about 95% of them were singletons. About 1.1% of the sample lies in the top ten.

The sample taken for sequencing was naive CD8+ T cells sorted from blood. Interpreted using the paper, the cell subset or site label stands for: CD45RA+CCR7+. This clonotype was obtained from a man younger than 30 in good health. The rearrangement combines TRBV7-9 with TRBJ1-1, with TRBD1 perhaps the D gene, on 6 matching bases. Read as DNA, the sequence is TGTGCCACCATCAAAGTCCACAGGGAAGAAGCTTTCTTT. This codes for CATIKVHREEAFF.